This T cell receptor beta chain was found in a study of patients and donors after allogeneic stem cell transplantation (dated by TCRdb to 2020 to 2022). Trimming leaves V shorter by 10 bases and J shorter by 3 bases, with the junction holding 13 bases beyond the gene matches. From its cysteine to its phenylalanine, the CDR3 spans 17 amino acids. The only DNA kept is the CDR3, 51 bases in frame from the first base. The germline V gene provides CDR1 ENHRY and CDR2 SYGVKD. This clonotype was counted between two and nine times. The target of this receptor is not known. No clone much larger than this one lies a single base away; base qualities are absent. Libraries were built with RT-PCR. The listed sequencing device is NextSeq 550. TCRdb reworked the public reads: Q25 trimming with fastp, MiXCR clone assembly, productive beta chains retained. Every entry covers one CDR3 protein and lists the most common genes and DNA from its rows. This sample has 920,000 or so distinct CDR3 sequences in its table, and under 20% of those were observed once. The ten biggest clones cover roughly 6% of the sample.

Here the chain combines TRBV10-3 and TRBJ2-3; 13 central bases correspond to TRBD2. The sample consisted of blood, either unsorted or a sorted T cell fraction (not recorded which). The clonotype comes from a human donor who was either an allogeneic HSCT recipient or a stem cell or donor lymphocyte infusion donor (not recorded which). It is not recorded whose cells these are; they may come from a transplant donor. The sequenced DNA is TGTGCCAACTCAGCTTTCCCGGGACTAGCGGGGACAGATACGCAGTATTTT. This encodes CANSAFPGLAGTDTQYF.